This TCR beta chain was identified during a study of T cell responses to AZD1222 COVID-19 vaccine. Of note for this clone: Its antigen remains unidentified. The sample has other DNA sequences that encode this CDR3 too.

The data were produced by immunoSEQ multiplex PCR, yet TCRdb's version contains in-frame clones alone and is incomplete. This table holds around 150,000 clones, 94% found once. Broader study findings: Repertoire sampling happened only post peak T cell response. Reports say nearly half of spike-specific TCRs go after unmutated variant regions. The sample set comprised mostly white British donors with more females, and clonal diversity was possibly underestimated.

This sample comprised peripheral blood, obtained 28 days after the second AZD1222 dose. The TCR sequence derives from an adult who received the AZD1222 COVID-19 vaccine.

CDR3 loop: CSVVTGGGTGELFF. The CDR3 DNA reads as TGCAGCGTTGTGACGGGAGGAGGCACCGGGGAGCTGTTTTTT. The rearrangement uses TRBV29-1 and TRBJ2-2; TRBD2 aligns across 7 bases. The CDR3 totals 14 residues. CDR1 is SQVTM, CDR2 ANQGSEA, per germline. V was clipped by 4 bases and J by 4 bases; unmatched bases: 6.